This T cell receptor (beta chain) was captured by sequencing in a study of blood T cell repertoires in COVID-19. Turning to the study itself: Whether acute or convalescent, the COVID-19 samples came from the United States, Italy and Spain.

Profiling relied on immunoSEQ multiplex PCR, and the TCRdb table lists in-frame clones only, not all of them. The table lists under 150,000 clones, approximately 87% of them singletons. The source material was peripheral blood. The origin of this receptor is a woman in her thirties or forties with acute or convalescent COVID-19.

CDR3 DNA sequence: TGCAGTGCTAGTGGGGCGGGAGGGCCTGGCAATGAGCAGTTCTTC. Its protein is CSASGAGGPGNEQFF. The chain joins TRBV20-1 to TRBJ2-1; 9 nucleotides align to TRBD2. V lost 3 bases to trimming and J lost 6 bases; unmatched junction nucleotides: 9. Germline loops: CDR1 DFQATT, CDR2 SNEGSKA (reference sequence). The CDR3 consists of 15 residues.